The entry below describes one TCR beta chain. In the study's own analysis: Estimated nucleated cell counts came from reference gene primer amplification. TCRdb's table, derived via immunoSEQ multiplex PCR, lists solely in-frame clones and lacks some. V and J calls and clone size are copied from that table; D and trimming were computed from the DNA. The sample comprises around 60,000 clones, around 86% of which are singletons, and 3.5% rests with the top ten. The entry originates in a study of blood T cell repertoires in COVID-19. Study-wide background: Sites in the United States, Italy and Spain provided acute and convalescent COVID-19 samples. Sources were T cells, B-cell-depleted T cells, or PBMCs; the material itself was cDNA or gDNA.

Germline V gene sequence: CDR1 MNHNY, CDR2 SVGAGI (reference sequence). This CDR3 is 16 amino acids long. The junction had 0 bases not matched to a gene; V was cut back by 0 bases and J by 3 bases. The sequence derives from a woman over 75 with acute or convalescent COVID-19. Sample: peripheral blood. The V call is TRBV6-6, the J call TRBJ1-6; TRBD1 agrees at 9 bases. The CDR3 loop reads CASSYSTGGYNSPLHF. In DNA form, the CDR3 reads TGTGCCAGCAGTTACTCGACAGGGGGCTATAATTCACCCCTCCACTTT.